Presented here are 23 T cell receptor beta chains from one specimen sequenced in a study of cytotoxic CD8 clonotypes in ibrutinib-treated CLL. The method was immunoSEQ multiplex PCR; TCRdb's version includes in-frame clones alone and lacks a portion of them. Of roughly 150,000 clones listed, approximately 80% are singletons. The source material was PBMCs, sampled after 24 months of ibrutinib treatment. The origin of the receptors is a human donor with chronic lymphocytic leukemia.

The chain uses TRBV18 and TRBJ1-3; TRBD1 aligns across 7 bases. The CDR3 has 17 residues. Per the germline V gene, CDR1 is KGHSH and CDR2 is LQKENI. Trimming took 2 bases from V and 1 from J; bases not matched to a gene: 8. CDR3 sequence reads: CASSPNQGVTSGNTIYF. DNA of the CDR3: TGTGCCAGCTCACCAAACCAGGGGGTGACATCTGGAAACACCATATATTTT.

The chain has TRBV4-3 and TRBJ2-3, with 9 positions matching TRBD1. This CDR3 region has 18 residues. Per germline, CDR1 LGHNA and CDR2 YSLEER. The ends lost 0 bases at V and 5 bases at J; junction bases unmatched: 12. For the CDR3, the DNA is TGCGCCAGCAGCCAAGATATAGTCGGACAGGGGAGAGTAGATACGCAGTATTTT. Protein sequence: CASSQDIVGQGRVDTQYF.

The chain recombines TRBV7-2 with TRBJ2-1; 9 nucleotides agree with TRBD1. With 3 bases clipped from V and 8 bases from J, the junction kept 5 bases outside the gene matches. The CDR3 covers 14 residues. Germline lookup yields CDR1 SGHTA and CDR2 FQGNSA. CDR3 residues: CASSLDRGRYEQFF. CDR3 nucleotide sequence: TGTGCCAGCAGCTTGGACAGGGGCCGTTATGAGCAGTTCTTC.

This chain connects TRBV7-9 to TRBJ1-2; D might be TRBD1 (6 bases). The CDR3 is 15 residues long. Germline V lookup: CDR1 SEHNR, CDR2 FQNEAQ (reference sequence). The V end was cut by 1 base, the J end by 3 bases, with 12 bases between. CDR3 sequence reads: CASSLVGGTDYGYTF. The CDR3 coding sequence is TGTGCCAGCAGCTTAGTAGGGGGGACGGACTATGGCTACACCTTC.

The chain joins TRBV27 to TRBJ1-4; 10 nucleotides match TRBD1. The CDR3 extends over 16 amino acids. V lost 3 bases, J lost 11 bases, and 12 bases stayed unmatched. Germline V gives CDR1 MNHEY, CDR2 SMNVEV (reference sequence). The CDR3 reads CASSFLKGQGIGKLFF. DNA of the CDR3: TGTGCCAGCAGTTTTTTAAAGGGACAGGGGATCGGCAAACTGTTTTTT.

This clone was detected only a few times. This chain joins TRBV2 and TRBJ1-4; TRBD1 matches at 11 bases. The CDR3 totals 14 residues. The V gene end was trimmed by 6 bases and the J gene end by 5 bases; junction bases not matched to a gene: 2. CDR1 is SNHLY, CDR2 FYNNEI, per germline. CDR3 in amino acids: CASRGDRGNEKLFF. In DNA, the CDR3 is TGTGCCAGCAGAGGGGACAGGGGGAATGAAAAACTGTTTTTT.

This CDR3 reads CASSLAGAEQYF. DNA of the CDR3: TGTGCCAGCAGTTTGGCAGGAGCCGAGCAGTACTTC. The chain employs TRBV28 and TRBJ2-7; D not certain. The germline CDR1 and CDR2 sequences are MDHEN and SYDVKM. The V end lost 3 bases, the J end lost 6 bases, and 9 bases lay between the germline ends. This CDR3 has 12 amino acids.

The chain links TRBV6-5 to TRBJ1-5; 10 nucleotides match TRBD1. The germline V gene has CDR1 MNHEY and CDR2 SVGAGI. J was trimmed by 9 bases and V by 7 bases; bases with no gene match: 9. The CDR3 loop spans 14 amino acids. In DNA, the CDR3 is TGTGCCAGCAACCCCCGGGACAGGGGATCGCCCCAGCATTTT. This gives the protein CASNPRDRGSPQHF.

Only a few counts were recorded for this clone. V is TRBV2 and J is TRBJ1-1; D remains unclear. Germline values: CDR1 SNHLY, CDR2 FYNNEI. Trimming took off 3 bases at V and 10 bases at J, with 12 bases between the two ends. CDR3 size: 12 residues. Here the CDR3 DNA reads TGTGCCAGCAGTGAGGACGGTTTTGGAGCTTTCTTT. It specifies CASSEDGFGAFF.

The chain is built from TRBV7-9 and TRBJ1-2, with D unclear. V lost 3 bases and J lost 4, with 21 bases in between. Germline V gene data show CDR1 as SEHNR and CDR2 as FQNEAQ (reference sequence). The CDR3 is 17 residues long. CDR3 DNA sequence: TGTGCCAGCAGCTTGCGAACCGTTGGCGGAGGCTCCTATGGCTACACCTTC. Its translation is CASSLRTVGGGSYGYTF.

V usage is TRBV27 and J usage is TRBJ2-7, with D tentatively TRBD1 (6 bases). The CDR3 spans 15 residues. V was cut by 3 bases and J by 5 bases, with 17 bases left in between. The germline CDR1 and CDR2 sequences are MNHEY and SMNVEV (reference sequence). The CDR3 sequence is CASSFWGRAKDEQYF. The CDR3 region has the DNA TGTGCCAGCAGTTTTTGGGGGCGCGCAAAGGACGAGCAGTACTTC.

The chain links TRBV11-2 to TRBJ1-2; D gene unclear. CDR1 SGHAT and CDR2 FQNNGV come from the germline V gene. V dropped 3 bases and J dropped 7 bases, with 6 bases sitting between them. The CDR3 is made up of 11 amino acids. CDR3 bases: TGTGCCAGCAGCTTTGAAGGTGGCTACACCTTC. It translates to CASSFEGGYTF.

The chain has TRBV5-1 and TRBJ1-2; TRBD1 is a possible D gene (6 bases). Trimming took off 4 bases at V and 3 bases at J, with 16 bases between the two ends. This CDR3 comprises 15 residues. Germline CDR1 reads SGHRS; CDR2 reads YFSETQ. The CDR3 loop reads CASSQNQGLYYGYTF. The DNA of the CDR3 is TGCGCCAGCAGCCAAAACCAGGGGCTTTACTATGGCTACACCTTC.

The CDR3: CASSLARGWSYGYTF. DNA of the CDR3: TGCGCCAGCAGCTTGGCGCGGGGATGGAGCTATGGCTACACCTTC. This sequence joins TRBV5-1 and TRBJ1-2; D remains unclear. The germline V gene has CDR1 SGHRS and CDR2 YFSETQ. This CDR3 is 15 amino acids long. Trimming removed 0 bases from V and 4 bases from J, with 13 bases in between.

Here the CDR3 reads CASSPTEGTEAFF. In nucleotides, the CDR3 is TGTGCCAGCAGCCCCACCGAAGGGACTGAAGCTTTCTTT. V and J are TRBV7-8 and TRBJ1-1; no clear D. V lost 5 bases, J lost 5 bases, and 12 bases lay in between. This CDR3 contains 13 residues. Germline V gene lookup returns CDR1 SGHVS and CDR2 FQNEAQ.

The count of this clone is one. The genes are TRBV7-9 and TRBJ2-5; D may be TRBD2 (6 bases). The CDR3 has 15 residues. V was trimmed by 5 bases and J by 4 bases, leaving 17 bases between them. CDR1 SEHNR and CDR2 FQNEAQ come from the germline V gene (reference sequence). The CDR3 reads CASSLSVTGGETQYF. The CDR3 DNA follows: TGTGCCAGCAGCCTTTCCGTGACCGGGGGAGAGACCCAGTACTTC. Filled out from reference TRBV7-9 and TRBJ2-5, the complete variable domain reads DTGVSQNPRHKITKRGQNVTFRCDPISEHNRLYWYRQTLGQGPEFLTYFQNEAQLEKSRLLSDRFSAERPKGSFSTLEIQRTEQGDSAMYLCASSLSVTGGETQYFGPGTRLLVL.

This clone was counted between two and nine times. This rearrangement joins TRBV6-5 to TRBJ1-5; 9 nucleotides align to TRBD1. Germline CDR1 reads MNHEY; CDR2 reads SVGAGI. V gave up 8 bases and J gave up 1 base; unmatched junction bases: 3. The CDR3 length is 14 residues. The CDR3 loop is CASGTGMSNQPQHF. Written as DNA, the CDR3 is TGTGCCAGCGGGACAGGGATGAGCAATCAGCCCCAGCATTTT.

The chain uses TRBV11-2 and TRBJ2-1; no clear D. This CDR3 is 15 amino acids long. The V and J ends lost 0 bases and 0 bases respectively, with 6 bases between them. CDR1 is SGHAT and CDR2 is FQNNGV in the germline V gene. The CDR3 DNA sequence: TGTGCCAGCAGCTTAGACATGAGCTCCTACAATGAGCAGTTCTTC. Translating it yields CASSLDMSSYNEQFF.

In this sample, this clone turned up a few times. V usage is TRBV5-1 and J usage is TRBJ2-3, with 10 bases lining up with TRBD2. Trimming cost V 7 bases and J 2 bases; bases outside gene matches: 16. This CDR3 comprises 18 residues. Germline assignment: CDR1 SGHRS and CDR2 YFSETQ. The CDR3 loop reads CASGTSSGGGRDTDTQYF. The CDR3 coding sequence is TGCGCCAGCGGCACGTCAAGCGGGGGGGGCCGGGACACAGATACGCAGTATTTT.

The V gene is TRBV6-5, the J gene TRBJ1-3; no firm D call. CDR1 is MNHEY and CDR2 is SVGAGI in the germline V gene. V was trimmed by 2 bases and J by 0 bases, leaving 11 bases between them. The CDR3 loop spans 16 amino acids. CDR3 nucleotide sequence: TGTGCCAGCAGTTACGCACGGGCAACCTCTGGAAACACCATATATTTT. Amino acids: CASSYARATSGNTIYF.

This chain joins TRBV19 and TRBJ2-7; D is uncertain. Germline lookup yields CDR1 LNHDA and CDR2 SQIVND (reference sequence). V lost 1 base, J lost 3 bases, and 13 bases lay in between. The CDR3 spans 15 residues. DNA of the CDR3: TGTGCCAGTAGTATAGCTGTCGCAGACAACTACGAGCAGTACTTC. It codes for CASSIAVADNYEQYF.

The table lists this clone with a few counts. The chain combines TRBV19 with TRBJ2-5; 16 bases align to TRBD2. The CDR3 has 17 amino acids. In germline, CDR1 is LNHDA, CDR2 SQIVND (reference sequence). Losses at the gene ends were 7 bases for V and 3 bases for J; bases not matched to a gene: 8. The CDR3 sequence is CASIGTSGREIEETQYF. DNA of the CDR3: TGTGCCAGTATTGGGACTAGCGGGAGGGAGATTGAAGAGACCCAGTACTTC.

V gene TRBV28 combines with J gene TRBJ2-7; 8 bases align to TRBD1. Germline V gene lookup returns CDR1 MDHEN and CDR2 SYDVKM. The ends lost 3 bases at V and 3 bases at J; junction bases unmatched: 7. The CDR3 runs 15 residues. DNA of the CDR3: TGTGCCAGCAGTTTTGCAGGGGGCGCTAGCTACGAGCAGTACTTC. It is translated as CASSFAGGASYEQYF. The complete variable domain, with remaining parts taken from reference TRBV28 and TRBJ2-7, reads DVKVTQSSRYLVKRTGEKVFLECVQDMDHENMFWYRQDPGLGLRLIYFSYDVKMKEKGDIPEGYSVSREKKERFSLILESASTNQTSMYLCASSFAGGASYEQYFGPGTRLTVT.